Shown below are 16 T cell receptor beta chains from a single sample sequenced in a study of cytomegalovirus exposure and HLA in healthy donors. The method was immunoSEQ multiplex PCR; TCRdb's version includes in-frame clones alone and lacks a portion of them. The profile covers fewer than 250,000 clones, with 70% to 90% appearing a single time and 5.5% to 6.5% taken by the ten largest. The sample taken for sequencing was PBMCs. The receptors derive from a woman between 18 and 29 years old in good health and CMV-seronegative.

The chain has TRBV19 and TRBJ1-2, with D tentatively TRBD1 (5 bases). The CDR3 runs 16 residues. CDR1 is LNHDA, CDR2 SQIVND, per germline (reference sequence). Deletions cut 1 base from V and 0 bases from J, with 12 bases between. CDR3 region: CASSIGGYSSNYGYTF. In DNA, the CDR3 is TGTGCCAGTAGTATAGGGGGGTACTCCTCTAACTATGGCTACACCTTC.

The chain has TRBV28 and TRBJ1-2, with D possibly TRBD1 on 6 matching bases. The CDR3 runs 15 residues. CDR1 and CDR2 (germline): MDHEN, SYDVKM. The ends were cut back, 7 bases at V and 1 base at J, with 16 bases in the middle. DNA for the CDR3: TGTGCCAGCACCCCGGGAGACAGGCTTAACTATGGCTACACCTTC. Its translation is CASTPGDRLNYGYTF.

V is TRBV7-8 and J is TRBJ1-2; TRBD1 matches 8 bases. V was clipped by 4 bases and J by 8 bases; unmatched bases: 6. The CDR3 loop spans 13 amino acids. In germline, CDR1 is SGHVS, CDR2 FQNEAQ. The CDR3: CASSSDRVYGYTF. CDR3 sequence (DNA): TGTGCCAGCAGCTCGGACAGGGTTTACGGCTACACCTTC.

The CDR3 loop is CASREGESNQPQHF. CDR3 sequence (DNA): TGTGCCAGCAGGGAGGGCGAGAGCAATCAGCCCCAGCATTTT. The V call is TRBV4-2, the J call TRBJ1-5; D uncertain. V shed 6 bases and J shed 1 base, with 10 bases lying between them. This CDR3 region has 14 residues. In germline, CDR1 is LGHNA, CDR2 YNFKEQ.

The chain joins TRBV5-1 to TRBJ2-1; 12 bases line up with TRBD2. The CDR3 length is 13 residues. V shed 1 base and J 13 bases; nucleotides not matched to a gene: 3. The V gene's germline CDR1 is SGHRS and CDR2 YFSETQ. CDR3 DNA sequence: TGCGCCAGCAGCTTGAGACTAGCGGGGGAACAGTTCTTC. It yields the protein CASSLRLAGEQFF.

The chain carries TRBV5-1 and TRBJ2-3; 7 bases fit TRBD2. The V segment lost 2 bases and the J segment 3 bases; nucleotides outside the gene matches: 6. Germline V lookup: CDR1 SGHRS, CDR2 YFSETQ. This CDR3 is 15 amino acids long. In DNA, the CDR3 is TGCGCCAGCAGCTTCCTACGGGGGGAGACAGATACGCAGTATTTT. Protein sequence: CASSFLRGETDTQYF.

V is TRBV7-9 and J is TRBJ1-1; 9 nucleotides agree with TRBD1. Trimming cost V 5 bases and J 3 bases; bases outside gene matches: 7. This CDR3 is built from 15 residues. Germline CDR1 and CDR2: SEHNR and FQNEAQ (reference sequence). In DNA, the CDR3 is TGTGCCAGCAGCCGCTCTGGGACAGGGTACACTGAAGCTTTCTTT. Translation: CASSRSGTGYTEAFF.

V gene TRBV2 combines with J gene TRBJ1-3; 7 nucleotides align to TRBD1. The CDR3 runs 15 residues. Germline lookup yields CDR1 SNHLY and CDR2 FYNNEI. After removal of 6 bases from V and 1 base from J, the junction contained 6 bases not matched to a gene. This chain's CDR3 is CASRQTGASGNTIYF. In nucleotides, the CDR3 is TGTGCCAGCAGACAAACAGGGGCGTCTGGAAACACCATATATTTT.

The chain recombines TRBV6-1 with TRBJ1-5, with D possibly being TRBD1 (6 bases). CDR3 size: 15 residues. The V gene's germline CDR1 is MNHNS and CDR2 SASEGT. V lost 6 bases and J 4 bases, leaving 16 bases between the germline ends. In nucleotides, the CDR3 is TGTGCCAGCAGCATGCTGACAGGTGGAAATCAGCCCCAGCATTTT. Protein sequence: CASSMLTGGNQPQHF.

The table lists this clone with a few counts. The chain recombines TRBV5-1 with TRBJ2-1; TRBD2 matches 12 bases. The CDR3 runs 16 residues. Germline lookup yields CDR1 SGHRS and CDR2 YFSETQ. With V trimmed by 3 bases and J by 6 bases, 7 bases remained unmatched. This CDR3 is CASSSDLAGGLNEQFF. In nucleotides, the CDR3 is TGCGCCAGCAGCTCTGACCTAGCGGGAGGGCTCAATGAGCAGTTCTTC.

This chain links TRBV6-5 with TRBJ1-4; no firm D call. CDR1 is MNHEY and CDR2 is SVGAGI in the germline V gene. CDR3 length: 15 amino acids. V shed 0 bases and J shed 0 bases, with 5 bases lying between them. CDR3 sequence: CASSYSGTTNEKLFF. For the CDR3, the DNA is TGTGCCAGCAGTTACTCGGGGACAACTAATGAAAAACTGTTTTTT.

V is TRBV2 and J is TRBJ2-3; D gene unclear. V was pared by 7 bases and J by 0 bases, with 14 bases between. Germline V CDR1 and CDR2: SNHLY, FYNNEI. The CDR3 loop spans 15 amino acids. The CDR3 region is CASNLHQASTDTQYF. DNA of the CDR3: TGTGCCAGCAATTTGCACCAAGCTAGCACAGATACGCAGTATTTT.

The CDR3 sequence is CASSPWKAGDEQFF. The CDR3, as DNA: TGTGCCAGCAGCCCCTGGAAAGCAGGGGATGAGCAGTTCTTC. The gene calls are TRBV27 and TRBJ2-1, with a weak D call TRBD1 (6 bases). The V gene's germline CDR1 is MNHEY and CDR2 SMNVEV (reference sequence). Trimming left V 6 bases short and J 8 bases short, with 17 bases between. This CDR3 contains 14 residues.

The chain uses TRBV28 and TRBJ1-5; D is perhaps TRBD1 (6 bases). Germline V gene data show CDR1 as MDHEN and CDR2 as SYDVKM. The CDR3 runs to 15 residues. Trimming pared 5 bases from V and 3 bases from J, leaving 14 bases between. CDR3 nucleotide sequence: TGTGCCAGCAGTCGTATCGGACAGATCAATCAGCCCCAGCATTTT. This gives the protein CASSRIGQINQPQHF.

The rearrangement uses TRBV7-6 and TRBJ2-7; D is ambiguous. CDR3 size: 15 residues. Between the trimmed V and J ends, which lost 5 bases and 7 bases, there was a span of 21 bases. The germline gives CDR1 SGHVS, CDR2 FNYEAQ. CDR3 in amino acids: CASSMTRTGLGEQYF. The CDR3 bases are TGTGCCAGCAGCATGACACGGACCGGGCTGGGGGAGCAGTACTTC.

The V and J genes are TRBV7-3 and TRBJ1-1; perhaps TRBD1 as D (5 bases). The V gene's germline CDR1 is SGHTA and CDR2 FQGTGA. Trimming left V 6 bases short and J 1 base short, with 12 bases between. This CDR3 has 14 amino acids. The CDR3 nucleotides read TGTGCCAGCAGTTCCGGCACAGGGAACACTGAAGCTTTCTTT. Its translation: CASSSGTGNTEAFF. Variable domain in full (rest from reference TRBV7-3 and TRBJ1-1): GAGVSQTPSNKVTEKGKYVELRCDPISGHTALYWYRQSLGQGPEFLIYFQGTGAADDSGLPNDRFFAVRPEGSVSTLKIQRTERGDSAVYLCASSSGTGNTEAFFGQGTRLTVV.